Sequencing of this T cell receptor (beta chain) was carried out in a study of blood T cell repertoires in COVID-19. Background on the study: Material from acute and convalescent COVID-19 was sourced from the United States, Italy and Spain. Sample material is recorded as cDNA or gDNA derived from T cells, B-cell-depleted T cells, or PBMCs.

Germline assignment: CDR1 SEHNR and CDR2 FQNEAQ (reference sequence). Trimming cost V 6 bases and J 1 base, with 9 bases left between them. The CDR3 runs 13 residues. Only in-frame clones appear in the TCRdb table, and some are missing; sequencing was by immunoSEQ multiplex PCR. The sample has around 73,000 clones; 80% to 85% are singletons. This sequence originates from a human donor in a cohort sampled during active COVID-19. The sample comprised peripheral blood. The chain uses TRBV7-9 and TRBJ1-1; D unresolved. This CDR3 is CASSQASNTEAFF. In DNA form, the CDR3 reads TGTGCCAGCAGTCAAGCATCGAACACTGAAGCTTTCTTT.